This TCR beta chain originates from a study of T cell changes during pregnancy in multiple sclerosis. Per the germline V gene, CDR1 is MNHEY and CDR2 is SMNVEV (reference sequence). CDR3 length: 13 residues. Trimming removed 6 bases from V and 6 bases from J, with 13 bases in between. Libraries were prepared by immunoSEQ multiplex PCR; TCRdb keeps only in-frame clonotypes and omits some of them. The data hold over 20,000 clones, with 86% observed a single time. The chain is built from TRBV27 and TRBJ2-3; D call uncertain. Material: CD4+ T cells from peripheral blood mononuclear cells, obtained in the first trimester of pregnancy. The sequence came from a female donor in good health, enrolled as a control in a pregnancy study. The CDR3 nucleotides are TGTGCCAGCAGCCTCGGGTTGTGGGATACGCAGTATTTT. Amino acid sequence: CASSLGLWDTQYF.